This TCR beta chain was captured in a study of T-cell reconstitution after alpha-beta-depleted transplantation in children. Unique molecular identifiers were used to barcode this TCRbeta library. Using its own MiXCR run on the PCR reads, TCRdb lists one record per CDR3 protein. The sample contains 640,000 or so distinct CDR3 sequences, roughly 17% of which appear only once. The CDR3 totals 14 residues. In germline, CDR1 is SGHTA, CDR2 FQGNSA. The V and J ends lost 4 bases and 6 bases respectively, with 14 bases between them. This chain joins TRBV7-2 and TRBJ2-3, with D uncertain. Material: PBMCs from the stem cell graft donor, obtained from the stem cell graft. The sequence was obtained from a human donor who donated a stem cell graft to a child with acute myeloid leukemia. CDR3 bases: TGTGCCAGCAGCTCCTCACACAGTTCCGATACGCAGTATTTT. Translating gives CASSSSHSSDTQYF. Variable domain in full (rest from reference TRBV7-2 and TRBJ2-3): GAGVSQSPSNKVTEKGKDVELRCDPISGHTALYWYRQSLGQGLEFLIYFQGNSAPDKSGLPSDRFSAERTGGSVSTLTIQRTQQEDSAVYLCASSSSHSSDTQYFGPGTRLTVL.